Each of the 15 T cell receptor beta chains below was sequenced from the same sample in a study of early T cells in non-severe SARS-CoV-2 infection. TCRdb re-called the 5' RACE reads with MiXCR, one entry per CDR3 protein. The sample records more than 20,000 distinct CDR3 sequences, around 4.5% being singletons. The specimen was whole blood. Receptor source: an adult who was a healthcare worker with PCR-confirmed SARS-CoV-2 infection or an uninfected control (not recorded which).

This clonotype has a count of ten or more. The chain uses TRBV7-2 and TRBJ2-1; tentative D call: TRBD1 (5 bases). Germline CDR1 SGHTA, CDR2 FQGNSA. The germline V and J ends were trimmed by 1 base and 9 bases, with 13 bases remaining between them. This CDR3 is 14 amino acids long. The CDR3 DNA is TGTGCCAGCAGCTTAGGCGACAGTTCATCTGAGCAGTTCTTC. Encoded protein: CASSLGDSSSEQFF.

This clonotype was counted many times. The chain has TRBV20-1 and TRBJ1-4; no firm D call. V was shortened by 5 bases and J by 8 bases, with 18 bases between the two germline ends. Germline V gene lookup returns CDR1 DFQATT and CDR2 SNEGSKA (reference sequence). This CDR3 has 14 amino acids. CDR3 nucleotides: TGCAGTGCTCCCGCCGGATTCAATTGGGAAAAACTGTTTTTT. Translation gives CSAPAGFNWEKLFF.

In its sample, this clonotype ranks as medium-sized. Here the CDR3 DNA reads TGTGCCAGCAGCCAAAGTCCGAGGACTGAAGCTTTCTTT. Translated, it gives CASSQSPRTEAFF. The chain couples TRBV14 to TRBJ1-1; unclear D gene. CDR1 and CDR2 from the germline V gene are SGHDN and FVKESK. The CDR3 spans 13 residues. The V end was cut by 2 bases, the J end by 5 bases, with 9 bases between.

This clonotype appeared many times. J is TRBJ2-1 and V is TRBV7-9; possible D gene TRBD1, 6 bases. This CDR3 contains 17 residues. CDR1 SEHNR and CDR2 FQNEAQ come from the germline V gene (reference sequence). Trimming took 1 base from V and 3 from J, leaving 16 bases between them. CDR3 coding DNA: TGTGCCAGCAGCTTAGTTATAGGGGCAGGGGACTACAATGAGCAGTTCTTC. The encoded protein is CASSLVIGAGDYNEQFF.

This clonotype was observed at least ten times. The chain couples TRBV5-6 to TRBJ1-2, with D possibly being TRBD1 (5 bases). This CDR3 is 14 amino acids long. Germline V gene sequence: CDR1 SGHDT, CDR2 YYEEEE. The germline V and J ends were trimmed by 2 bases and 2 bases, with 10 bases remaining between them. CDR3 in DNA: TGTGCCAGCAGCTTATTCAGGGTAAACTATGGCTACACCTTC. Protein product: CASSLFRVNYGYTF.

This clonotype was seen at least ten times. This sequence joins TRBV7-2 and TRBJ2-3; no definite D call. Between the trimmed V and J ends, which lost 5 bases and 2 bases, there was a span of 8 bases. The V gene's germline CDR1 is SGHTA and CDR2 FQGNSA. There are 13 residues in the CDR3. CDR3 sequence reads: CASSPRPTDTQYF. As DNA, the CDR3 is TGTGCCAGCAGCCCTAGACCCACAGATACGCAGTATTTT. Full variable domain (outside the CDR3, taken from reference TRBV7-2 and TRBJ2-3): GAGVSQSPSNKVTEKGKDVELRCDPISGHTALYWYRQSLGQGLEFLIYFQGNSAPDKSGLPSDRFSAERTGGSVSTLTIQRTQQEDSAVYLCASSPRPTDTQYFGPGTRLTVL.

This clonotype was seen only a few times. The chain employs TRBV23-1 and TRBJ2-7; 7 nucleotides match TRBD2. TRBV23-1 is assigned to the ORF class and has an uncertain function. After removal of 2 bases from V and 2 bases from J, the junction contained 18 bases not matched to a gene. The CDR3 runs to 19 residues. CDR3 in amino acids: CASSQALGGEGRPTYEQYF. DNA of the CDR3: TGCGCCAGCAGTCAAGCCCTTGGGGGGGAGGGCCGTCCGACCTACGAGCAGTACTTC.

This clonotype came up a few times. The rearrangement joins TRBV5-1 to TRBJ2-3; no clear D gene. Trimming took 3 bases from V and 4 from J, leaving 6 bases between them. Germline V gene data show CDR1 as SGHRS and CDR2 as YFSETQ. The CDR3 contains 12 residues. The CDR3 loop reads CASSSLPDTQYF. CDR3 DNA sequence: TGCGCCAGCAGCTCCCTACCAGATACGCAGTATTTT.

Many counts were recorded for this clonotype. The CDR3 reads CASSAIRSYEQYF. The CDR3 nucleotides are TGTGCCAGCAGCGCGATTAGGAGCTACGAGCAGTACTTC. The chain employs TRBV11-1 and TRBJ2-7; unclear D gene. Trimming left V 5 bases short and J 3 bases short, with 11 bases between. The CDR3 totals 13 residues. The germline V gene encodes CDR1 SGHAT and CDR2 FQDESV (reference sequence).

This clonotype was seen repeatedly, ten times or more. The chain has TRBV7-9 and TRBJ2-1; D gene uncertain. Germline V gives CDR1 SEHNR, CDR2 FQNEAQ (reference sequence). The CDR3 is made up of 15 amino acids. The V gene lost 5 bases and the J gene lost 1 base, with 12 bases spanning the gap. This CDR3 reads CASSRLSESYNEQFF. As DNA, the CDR3 is TGTGCCAGCAGCAGGCTTTCTGAATCCTACAATGAGCAGTTCTTC.

The genes are TRBV7-8 and TRBJ2-5, with TRBD1 as a possible D gene (5 bases). Germline-derived CDR1 and CDR2 are SGHVS and FQNEAQ. This CDR3 is built from 11 residues. With 4 bases removed from V and 7 bases from J, the gap between germline ends came to 7 bases. The DNA of the CDR3 is TGTGCCAGCAGCTATCAGGGGACCCAGTACTTC. Its translation: CASSYQGTQYF.

This clonotype was detected ten times or more. The chain links TRBV5-1 to TRBJ1-1, with no clear D. From germline, CDR1 is SGHRS and CDR2 YFSETQ. The CDR3 has 13 amino acids. The ends were cut back, 4 bases at V and 7 bases at J, with 14 bases in the middle. As DNA, the CDR3 is TGCGCCAGCAGCCCGAGTCGAGGGTTTGAAGCTTTCTTT. Encoded protein: CASSPSRGFEAFF.

With respect to this clonotype: A much larger clone differs from this one at a single base, so this may be a read error. The genes are TRBV20-1 and TRBJ2-7; 8 bases are shared with TRBD1. Germline V CDR1 and CDR2: DFQATT, SNEGSKA (reference sequence). The CDR3 sequence is 13 residues long. CDR3 coding DNA: TGCAGTGCTAGAAGGACAGGGAAGGACGAGCAGCACTTC. Translation: CSARRTGKDEQHF.

This clonotype occurred many times. This chain uses TRBV3-2 with TRBJ2-3. TRBV3-2 is given as a pseudogene. The CDR3 sequence is 13 residues long. The CDR3 nucleotides read TGTGCCAGCAGCCAAGATCGGATAGATACGCAGTATTTT. Translated, it gives CASSQDRIDTQYF.

V and J are TRBV28 and TRBJ2-7; 7 bases fit TRBD2. From germline, CDR1 is MDHEN and CDR2 SYDVKM. This CDR3 has 14 residues. J lost 2 bases, V lost 8 bases, and 9 bases had no gene match. CDR3 nucleotide sequence: TGTGCCAGCTCGCCGGGACTACCACCCTACGAGCAGTACTTC. Translated, it gives CASSPGLPPYEQYF.